The next 13 T cell receptor beta chains were all read from a single sample in a study of shared clonotypes between healthy human individuals. Here immunoSEQ multiplex PCR was the method, and the copy in TCRdb shows in-frame clones only, minus some. The sample consists of approximately 2.5 million clones, 93% of them appearing once. The sample comprised naive CD4+ T cells from PBMCs. Noted subset: CD45RA+ positively selected. The receptors derive from a man between 18 and 29 years old in good health. Some clones in this sample may be carry-over from other donors' samples.

This chain joins TRBV7-7 and TRBJ2-3, with 7 bases aligning to TRBD2. CDR3 length: 16 residues. From germline, CDR1 is SSHAT and CDR2 FNYEAQ (reference sequence). Trimming at V came to 5 bases and at J to 0 bases, leaving 8 bases not matched to a gene. The CDR3 bases are TGTGCCAGCAGCCCTCTGAGCGGGATAAGCACAGATACGCAGTATTTT. It codes for CASSPLSGISTDTQYF.

This rearrangement joins TRBV5-4 to TRBJ1-1; D might be TRBD1 (6 bases). The CDR3 spans 14 residues. Trimming stripped 1 base from V and 3 bases from J, with 10 bases between. Germline CDR1 reads SGHNT; CDR2 reads YYREEE (reference sequence). The CDR3 protein is CASSLQGMDTEAFF. The CDR3 DNA reads as TGTGCCAGCAGCTTGCAGGGGATGGACACTGAAGCTTTCTTT.

The chain has TRBV19 and TRBJ2-7, with D unclear. Germline V CDR1 and CDR2: LNHDA, SQIVND (reference sequence). Trimming took off 8 bases at V and 0 bases at J, with 17 bases between the two ends. This CDR3 comprises 15 residues. CDR3: CASRGSSRASYEQYF. CDR3 coding DNA: TGTGCCAGTCGTGGGTCGAGCCGAGCCTCCTACGAGCAGTACTTC.

The DNA of the CDR3 is TGTGCCAGCAGTTTGCGGGGACAGGGGGTATACCATGGCTACACCTTC. It codes for CASSLRGQGVYHGYTF. The chain combines TRBV28 with TRBJ1-2; 11 nucleotides align to TRBD1. V shed 3 bases, J shed 6 bases, and the junction held 9 bases outside the gene matches. Germline V CDR1 and CDR2: MDHEN, SYDVKM. This CDR3 is built from 16 residues.

The chain combines TRBV7-3 with TRBJ2-2; 8 bases map to TRBD2. CDR1 SGHTA and CDR2 FQGTGA come from the germline V gene. Trimming removed 6 bases from V and 3 bases from J; junction bases left unmatched: 6. The CDR3 is 15 residues long. This CDR3 reads CASSTSGSYTGELFF. CDR3 bases: TGTGCCAGCAGTACAAGCGGGAGCTACACCGGGGAGCTGTTTTTT.

This clone was seen a few times. The rearrangement links TRBV28 to TRBJ1-1; D unresolved. CDR3 length: 12 amino acids. Germline values: CDR1 MDHEN, CDR2 SYDVKM. With 6 bases removed from V and 7 bases from J, the gap between germline ends came to 12 bases. The CDR3 bases are TGTGCCAGCAGCCCACGGATACTTGAAGCTTTCTTT. This gives the protein CASSPRILEAFF.

A remark on this clone: The identical CDR3 is also encoded by other nucleotide sequences in the sample. V and J are TRBV7-9 and TRBJ1-4; 10 bases are a match to TRBD1. This CDR3 is 14 amino acids long. With V trimmed by 5 bases and J by 6 bases, 3 bases remained unmatched. Germline-derived CDR1 and CDR2 are SEHNR and FQNEAQ (reference sequence). Written as DNA, the CDR3 is TGTGCCAGCAGCCTAGGACAGGGGGATGAAAAACTGTTTTTT. This sequence encodes CASSLGQGDEKLFF.

This chain links TRBV29-1 with TRBJ2-5; D ambiguous. The CDR3 consists of 12 residues. V was cut by 4 bases and J by 1 base, with 7 bases left in between. CDR1 is SQVTM and CDR2 is ANQGSEA in the germline V gene. The CDR3 reads CSVVTFQETQYF. Written as DNA, the CDR3 is TGCAGCGTTGTAACCTTCCAAGAGACCCAGTACTTC.

This chain joins TRBV4-1 and TRBJ2-1; TRBD1 aligns across 9 bases. The CDR3 has 18 amino acids. V shed 4 bases and J 6 bases; nucleotides not matched to a gene: 16. CDR1 and CDR2 (germline): MGHRA, YSYEKL. The CDR3 DNA reads TGCGCCAGCAGCCCCTCGGACAGGGGCCTCTCAAAAGGCAATGAGCAGTTCTTC. Its protein is CASSPSDRGLSKGNEQFF.

The count of this clone is one. The chain joins TRBV5-6 to TRBJ2-5; 14 nucleotides align to TRBD2. The CDR3 has 16 amino acids. The germline gives CDR1 SGHDT, CDR2 YYEEEE. The trim removed 3 bases at V and 3 bases at J, leaving 4 bases unmatched. The CDR3 sequence: CASSSPGLAGEETQYF. CDR3 in DNA: TGTGCCAGCAGCTCACCGGGACTAGCGGGAGAAGAGACCCAGTACTTC.

The gene calls are TRBV5-1 and TRBJ1-1; no clear D. V gave up 3 bases and J gave up 2 bases, with 23 bases separating them. This CDR3 is 18 amino acids long. Germline assignment: CDR1 SGHRS and CDR2 YFSETQ. This CDR3 is CASSSASNLRSFNTEAFF. The CDR3, as DNA: TGCGCCAGCAGCTCTGCATCGAATCTTCGTAGCTTTAACACTGAAGCTTTCTTT.

The rearrangement uses TRBV7-8 and TRBJ2-5, with D perhaps being TRBD1 or TRBD2 (5 bases each). Trimming removed 1 base from V and 4 bases from J, with 7 bases in between. CDR1 and CDR2 from the germline V gene are SGHVS and FQNEAQ. The CDR3 length is 13 residues. CDR3 nucleotides: TGTGCCAGCAGCTTAGGGGGGTTAGAGACCCAGTACTTC. Protein product: CASSLGGLETQYF.

This clone was detected only once. The chain joins TRBV28 to TRBJ2-3; D perhaps matches TRBD2 (6 bases). The CDR3 has 17 residues. V shed 6 bases and J shed 4 bases, with 23 bases lying between them. CDR1 is MDHEN, CDR2 SYDVKM, per germline. Here the CDR3 DNA reads TGTGCCAGCAGCTCATTCGGGAGCCGGGGAGGAGCAGATACGCAGTATTTT. Encoded protein: CASSSFGSRGGADTQYF.